Below, one T cell receptor beta chain is given with its context. The data are from a study of blood T cell repertoires in COVID-19. Across the whole study: Donors in the United States, Italy and Spain gave samples during acute or convalescent COVID-19.

CDR3 size: 15 residues. Germline-derived CDR1 and CDR2 are SGHDT and YYEEEE. Losses at the gene ends were 0 bases for V and 2 bases for J; bases not matched to a gene: 4. Profiled with immunoSEQ multiplex PCR; TCRdb holds only in-frame clones, not every one. The sample contains a few hundred thousand clones, over 80% of which appear only once. The TCR was taken from a woman in her thirties or forties who had recovered from COVID-19. Sequencing was carried out using peripheral blood. This chain links TRBV5-6 with TRBJ2-5; TRBD1 matches 7 bases. CDR3 loop: CASSLAPGQQETQYF. The DNA for the CDR3 is TGTGCCAGCAGCTTGGCCCCGGGACAGCAAGAGACCCAGTACTTC.